These 4 T cell receptor beta chains were all obtained from the same sample, sequenced in a study of cytomegalovirus exposure and HLA in healthy donors. Vbeta (60) and Jbeta (13) primers were used in the PCR. Clones were sequenced by immunoSEQ multiplex PCR, and TCRdb holds only the in-frame ones, with some missing. The repertoire has roughly 100,000 clones, roughly 80% of them found once; the top ten carry roughly 9.6%. Material: PBMCs. The receptors stem from a male donor in good health and CMV-seropositive.

The genes are TRBV28 and TRBJ2-3; 10 bases are shared with TRBD2. CDR1 and CDR2 from the germline V gene are MDHEN and SYDVKM. V trimming: 5 bases; J trimming: 0 bases; junction bases outside the gene matches: 2. This CDR3 comprises 15 residues. The CDR3 sequence: CASSVTSGSTDTQYF. The CDR3 bases are TGTGCCAGCAGTGTGACTAGCGGGAGCACAGATACGCAGTATTTT.

This chain connects TRBV28 to TRBJ2-7; 10 bases match TRBD2. After removal of 2 bases from V and 7 bases from J, the junction contained 8 bases not matched to a gene. CDR1 MDHEN and CDR2 SYDVKM come from the germline V gene. The CDR3 has 15 residues. CDR3: CASSLLAGVRIEQYF. CDR3 in DNA: TGTGCCAGCAGTTTACTAGCGGGAGTAAGAATAGAGCAGTACTTC.

The chain carries TRBV6-5 and TRBJ2-6, with no clear D. The CDR3 sequence is 14 residues long. The germline gives CDR1 MNHEY, CDR2 SVGAGI. V lost 2 bases and J lost 1, with 3 bases in between. The CDR3 DNA sequence: TGTGCCAGCAGTTACGAGTCTGGGGCCAACGTCCTGACTTTC. This translates into CASSYESGANVLTF.

This chain uses TRBV25-1 with TRBJ1-1, with unresolved D. CDR1 MGHDK and CDR2 SYGVNS come from the germline V gene. V was clipped by 4 bases and J by 0 bases, with 6 bases between them. The CDR3 is made up of 13 amino acids. This CDR3 reads CASSGPLNTEAFF. CDR3 sequence (DNA): TGTGCCAGCAGTGGGCCTCTGAACACTGAAGCTTTCTTT.